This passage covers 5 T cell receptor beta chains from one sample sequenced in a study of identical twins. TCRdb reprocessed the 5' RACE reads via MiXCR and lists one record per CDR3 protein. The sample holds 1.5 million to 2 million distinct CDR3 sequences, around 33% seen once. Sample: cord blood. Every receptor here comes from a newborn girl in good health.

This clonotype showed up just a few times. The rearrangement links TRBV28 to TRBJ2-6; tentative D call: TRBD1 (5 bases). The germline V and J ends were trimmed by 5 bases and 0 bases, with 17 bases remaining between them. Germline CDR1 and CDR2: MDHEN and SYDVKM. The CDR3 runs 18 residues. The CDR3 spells CASSKGAELSSGANVLTF. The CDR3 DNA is TGTGCCAGCAGTAAAGGGGCAGAGTTAAGCTCTGGGGCCAACGTCCTGACTTTC. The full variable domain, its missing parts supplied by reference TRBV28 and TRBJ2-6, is DVKVTQSSRYLVKRTGEKVFLECVQDMDHENMFWYRQDPGLGLRLIYFSYDVKMKEKGDIPEGYSVSREKKERFSLILESASTNQTSMYLCASSKGAELSSGANVLTFGAGSRLTVL.

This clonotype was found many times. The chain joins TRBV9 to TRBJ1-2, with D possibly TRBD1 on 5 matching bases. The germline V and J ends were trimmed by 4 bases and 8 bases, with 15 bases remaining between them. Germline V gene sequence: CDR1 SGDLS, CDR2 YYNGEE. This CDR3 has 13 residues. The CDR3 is CASSFLGSGGYTF. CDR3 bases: TGTGCCAGCAGCTTCCTAGGGTCAGGGGGCTACACCTTC.

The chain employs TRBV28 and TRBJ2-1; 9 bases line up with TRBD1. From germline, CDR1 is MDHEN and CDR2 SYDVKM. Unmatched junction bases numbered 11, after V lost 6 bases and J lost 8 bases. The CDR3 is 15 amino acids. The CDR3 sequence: CASRVPGTGSHEQFF. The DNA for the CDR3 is TGTGCCAGCAGAGTCCCCGGGACAGGGTCCCATGAGCAGTTCTTC.

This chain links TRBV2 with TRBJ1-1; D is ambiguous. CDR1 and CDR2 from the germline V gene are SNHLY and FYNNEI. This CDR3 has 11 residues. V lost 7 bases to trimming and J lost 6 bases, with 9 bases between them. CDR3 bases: TGTGCCAGCACCCCACGGGCTGAAGCTTTCTTT. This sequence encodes CASTPRAEAFF.

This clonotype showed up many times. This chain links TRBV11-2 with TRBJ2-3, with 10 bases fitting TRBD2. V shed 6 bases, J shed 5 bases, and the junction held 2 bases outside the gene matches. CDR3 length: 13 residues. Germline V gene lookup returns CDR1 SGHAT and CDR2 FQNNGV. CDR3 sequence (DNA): TGTGCCAGCAGGCGGACTAGCGGAGATACGCAGTATTTT. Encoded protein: CASRRTSGDTQYF. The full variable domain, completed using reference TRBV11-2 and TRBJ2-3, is EAGVAQSPRYKIIEKRQSVAFWCNPISGHATLYWYQQILGQGPKLLIQFQNNGVVDDSQLPKDRFSAERLKGVDSTLKIQPAKLEDSAVYLCASRRTSGDTQYFGPGTRLTVL.